The clone carrying this T cell receptor (beta chain) was observed a few times. Its antigen is not identified. CDR1 SGHRS and CDR2 YFSETQ come from the germline V gene. The CDR3 length is 14 residues. The ends lost 4 bases at V and 7 bases at J; junction bases unmatched: 10. The sample comes from a study of post-analysis software for immune sequencing data. Study-wide context: Recorded subtypes: relapsing-remitting, secondary progressive, progressive-relapsing; some patients unannotated.

Study-level results: For normalized Chao1 diversity, multiple sclerosis patients scored significantly lower than controls did. The F measure placed samples prepared in the same batch into strongly shared clusters. Among 4 or 5 TRBV segments more frequent in patients than controls were TRBV5-6, TRBV5-1 and TRBV20-1.

Unique-molecular-identifier-tagged TCR beta cDNA libraries were used. Input amounts of 1 to 10 million T cells were used. These gave around 500,000 cDNA molecules, so each molecule approximated one T cell. One entry per CDR3 protein, called by TCRdb with MiXCR from the PCR reads. The table shows roughly 200,000 distinct CDR3 sequences, with over 25% occurring only once. The genes are TRBV5-1 and TRBJ2-7, with 8 bases identical to TRBD1. Sequenced input: blood. The sequence derives from a girl aged 2-17 years with multiple sclerosis. Here the CDR3 DNA reads TGCGCCAGCAGCGTACCGACAGGGGTCGATGAGCAGTACTTC. As protein: CASSVPTGVDEQYF.